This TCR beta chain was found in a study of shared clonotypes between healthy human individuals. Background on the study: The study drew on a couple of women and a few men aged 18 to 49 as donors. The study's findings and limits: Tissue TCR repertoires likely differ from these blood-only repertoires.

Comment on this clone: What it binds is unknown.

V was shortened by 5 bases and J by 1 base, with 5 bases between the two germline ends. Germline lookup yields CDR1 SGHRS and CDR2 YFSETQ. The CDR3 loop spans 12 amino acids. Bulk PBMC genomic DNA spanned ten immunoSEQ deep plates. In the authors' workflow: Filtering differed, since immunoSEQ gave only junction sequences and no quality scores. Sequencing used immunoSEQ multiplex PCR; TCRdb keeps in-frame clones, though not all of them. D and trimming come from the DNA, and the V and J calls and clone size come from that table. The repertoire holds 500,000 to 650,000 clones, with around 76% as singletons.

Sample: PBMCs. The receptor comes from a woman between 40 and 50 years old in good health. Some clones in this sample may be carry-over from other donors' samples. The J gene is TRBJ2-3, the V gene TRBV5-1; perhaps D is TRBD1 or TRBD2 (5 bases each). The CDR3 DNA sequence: TGCGCCAGCAGGGGGGGCACAGATACGCAGTATTTT. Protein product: CASRGGTDTQYF. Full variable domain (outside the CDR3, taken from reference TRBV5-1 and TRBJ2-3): KAGVTQTPRYLIKTRGQQVTLSCSPISGHRSVSWYQQTPGQGLQFLFEYFSETQRNKGNFPGRFSGRQFSNSRSEMNVSTLELGDSALYLCASRGGTDTQYFGPGTRLTVL.